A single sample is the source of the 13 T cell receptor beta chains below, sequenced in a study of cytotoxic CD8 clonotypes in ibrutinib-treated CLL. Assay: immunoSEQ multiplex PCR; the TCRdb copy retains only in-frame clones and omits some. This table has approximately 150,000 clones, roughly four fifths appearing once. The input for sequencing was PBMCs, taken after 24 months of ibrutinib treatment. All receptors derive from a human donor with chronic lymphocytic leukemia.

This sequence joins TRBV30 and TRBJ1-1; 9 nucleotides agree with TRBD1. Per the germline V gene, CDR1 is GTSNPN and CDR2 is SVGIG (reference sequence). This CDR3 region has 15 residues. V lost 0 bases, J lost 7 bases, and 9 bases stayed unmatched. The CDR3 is CAWSVGGQGGGEAFF. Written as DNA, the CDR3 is TGTGCCTGGAGTGTAGGGGGACAGGGTGGAGGTGAAGCTTTCTTT.

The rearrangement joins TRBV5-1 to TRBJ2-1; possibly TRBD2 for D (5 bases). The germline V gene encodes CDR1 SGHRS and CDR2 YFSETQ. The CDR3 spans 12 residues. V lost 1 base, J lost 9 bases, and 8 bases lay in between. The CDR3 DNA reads TGCGCCAGCAGCTTGTTCGCGGGTGAGCAGTTCTTC. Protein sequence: CASSLFAGEQFF.

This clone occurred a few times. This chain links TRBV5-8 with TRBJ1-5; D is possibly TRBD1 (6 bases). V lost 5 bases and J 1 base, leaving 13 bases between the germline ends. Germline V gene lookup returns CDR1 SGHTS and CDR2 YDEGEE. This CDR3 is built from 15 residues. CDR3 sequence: CASSLQGRSNQPQHF. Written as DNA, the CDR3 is TGTGCCAGCAGTCTACAGGGAAGAAGCAATCAGCCCCAGCATTTT. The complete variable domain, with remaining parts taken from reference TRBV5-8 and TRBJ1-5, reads EAGVTQSPTHLIKTRGQQATLRCSPISGHTSVYWYQQALGLGLQFLLWYDEGEERNRGNFPPRFSGRQFPNYSSELNVNALELEDSALYLCASSLQGRSNQPQHFGDGTRLSIL.

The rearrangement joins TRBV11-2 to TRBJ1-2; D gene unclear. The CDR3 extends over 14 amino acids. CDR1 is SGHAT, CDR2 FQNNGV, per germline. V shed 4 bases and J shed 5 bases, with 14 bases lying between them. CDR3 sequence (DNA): TGTGCCAGCAGCTCAGATGGCAGGCTTTATGGCTACACCTTC. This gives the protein CASSSDGRLYGYTF.

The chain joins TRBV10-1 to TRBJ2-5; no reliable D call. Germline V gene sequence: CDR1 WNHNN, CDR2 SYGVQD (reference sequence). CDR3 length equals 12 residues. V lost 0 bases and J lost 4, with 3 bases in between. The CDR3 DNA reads TGCGCCAGCAGTGAGTCGGGAGAGACCCAGTACTTC. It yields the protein CASSESGETQYF.

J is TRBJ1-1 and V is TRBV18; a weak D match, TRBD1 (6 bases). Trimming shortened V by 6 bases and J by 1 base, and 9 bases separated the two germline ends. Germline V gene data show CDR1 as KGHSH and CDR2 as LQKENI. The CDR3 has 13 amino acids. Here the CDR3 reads CASSDSGNTEAFF. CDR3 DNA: TGTGCCAGCTCGGACAGCGGGAACACTGAAGCTTTCTTT.

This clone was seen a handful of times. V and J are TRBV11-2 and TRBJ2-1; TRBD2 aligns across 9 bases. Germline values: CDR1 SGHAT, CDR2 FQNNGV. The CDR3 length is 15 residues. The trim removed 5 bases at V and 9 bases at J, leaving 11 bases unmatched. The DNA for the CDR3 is TGTGCCAGCAGCCATGGGGCGGGGGGGCCTGCTGAGCAGTTCTTC. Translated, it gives CASSHGAGGPAEQFF.

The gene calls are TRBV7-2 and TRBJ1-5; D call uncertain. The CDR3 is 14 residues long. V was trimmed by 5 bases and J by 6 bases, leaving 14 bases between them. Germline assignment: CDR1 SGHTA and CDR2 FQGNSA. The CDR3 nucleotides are TGTGCCAGCAGCGCCAGCGGATTAAGTCAGCCCCAGCATTTT. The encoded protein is CASSASGLSQPQHF.

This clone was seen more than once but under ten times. The CDR3 here is CASSPYSDGDYEQYF. CDR3 coding DNA: TGCGCCAGCAGCCCGTACTCGGACGGGGACTACGAGCAGTACTTC. The chain recombines TRBV5-1 with TRBJ2-7; TRBD2 might be the D (5 bases). V was shortened by 4 bases and J by 3 bases, with 17 bases between the two germline ends. The CDR3 length is 15 residues. CDR1 and CDR2 from the germline V gene are SGHRS and YFSETQ.

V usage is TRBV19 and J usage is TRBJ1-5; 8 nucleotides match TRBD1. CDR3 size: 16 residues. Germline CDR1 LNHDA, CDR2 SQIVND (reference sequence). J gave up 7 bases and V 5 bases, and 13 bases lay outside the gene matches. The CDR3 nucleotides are TGTGCCAGTAGTGCGCGAGACAGGGGTTTCGAACAGCCCCAGCATTTT. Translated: CASSARDRGFEQPQHF.

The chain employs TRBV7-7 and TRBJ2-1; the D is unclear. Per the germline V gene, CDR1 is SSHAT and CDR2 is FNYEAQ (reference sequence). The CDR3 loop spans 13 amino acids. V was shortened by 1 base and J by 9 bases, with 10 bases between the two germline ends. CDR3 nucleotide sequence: TGTGCCAGCAGCTTAGGTGTAGCTACTGAGCAGTTCTTC. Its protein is CASSLGVATEQFF.

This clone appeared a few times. DNA of the CDR3: TGCGCCAGCCAAAGCGAAGTTAACTATGGCTACACCTTC. Its translation is CASQSEVNYGYTF. J is TRBJ1-2 and V is TRBV5-1; no reliable D call. Germline V CDR1 and CDR2: SGHRS, YFSETQ. Trimming pared 7 bases from V and 1 base from J, leaving 11 bases between. The CDR3 is 13 residues long.

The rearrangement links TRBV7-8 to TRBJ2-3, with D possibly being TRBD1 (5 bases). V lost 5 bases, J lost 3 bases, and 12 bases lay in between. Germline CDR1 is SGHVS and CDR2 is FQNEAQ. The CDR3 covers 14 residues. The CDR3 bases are TGTGCCAGCAGCCTCAGGGATCGAACAGATACGCAGTATTTT. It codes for CASSLRDRTDTQYF.